Shown below are 17 T cell receptor beta chains from a single sample sequenced in a study of cytomegalovirus exposure and HLA in healthy donors. In the PCR, 60 Vbeta and 13 Jbeta primers were used. The repertoire was sequenced with immunoSEQ multiplex PCR; TCRdb's copy has only in-frame clones and lacks some. In the table there are some 140,000 clones, around 79% of which are singletons. The sequencing sample was made of PBMCs. The source is a female donor in good health and CMV-seronegative.

The rearrangement links TRBV28 to TRBJ1-1; D might be TRBD1 (5 bases). The CDR3 loop spans 15 amino acids. Germline assignment: CDR1 MDHEN and CDR2 SYDVKM. Trimming removed 2 bases at V and 2 bases at J, with 12 bases between. The CDR3 sequence: CASSLIREPNTEAFF. The CDR3 nucleotides are TGTGCCAGCAGTTTAATCAGGGAACCCAACACTGAAGCTTTCTTT.

The CDR3, as DNA: TGTGCCAGCAGCCTGGGGACTAGCGGTTCAGATACGCAGTATTTT. This encodes CASSLGTSGSDTQYF. This chain links TRBV5-6 with TRBJ2-3, with 11 nucleotides matching TRBD2. With 4 bases clipped from V and 4 bases from J, the junction kept 5 bases outside the gene matches. This CDR3 comprises 15 residues. The germline V gene encodes CDR1 SGHDT and CDR2 YYEEEE.

The V and J genes are TRBV7-9 and TRBJ2-1; D is perhaps TRBD2 (6 bases). The germline V and J ends were trimmed by 5 bases and 0 bases, with 17 bases remaining between them. Germline CDR1 is SEHNR and CDR2 is FQNEAQ (reference sequence). There are 17 residues in the CDR3. CDR3 amino acids: CASSNKVAGSSYNEQFF. Here the CDR3 DNA reads TGTGCCAGCAGCAACAAGGTGGCGGGGAGCTCCTACAATGAGCAGTTCTTC.

The genes are TRBV27 and TRBJ2-3, with 7 bases identical to TRBD1. Unmatched junction bases numbered 7, after V lost 7 bases and J lost 0 bases. There are 15 residues in the CDR3. Germline CDR1 is MNHEY and CDR2 is SMNVEV (reference sequence). The chain's CDR3 is CASIRRTGSTDTQYF. The CDR3 coding sequence is TGTGCCAGCATTAGAAGGACAGGCAGCACAGATACGCAGTATTTT.

The chain combines TRBV11-2 with TRBJ2-3; 8 bases fit TRBD1. CDR1 and CDR2 from the germline V gene are SGHAT and FQNNGV. The CDR3 covers 15 residues. The junction had 3 bases not matched to a gene; V was cut back by 3 bases and J by 1 base. The CDR3 loop is CASSLTGVGTDTQYF. The CDR3 coding sequence is TGTGCCAGCAGCTTGACAGGGGTGGGCACAGATACGCAGTATTTT.

The J gene is TRBJ2-4, the V gene TRBV7-9; 8 nucleotides agree with TRBD1. Germline V gene lookup returns CDR1 SEHNR and CDR2 FQNEAQ (reference sequence). After removal of 1 base from V and 3 bases from J, the junction contained 5 bases not matched to a gene. There are 16 residues in the CDR3. Here the CDR3 DNA reads TGTGCCAGCAGCTTAGGAGTTACAGGGGGCAAAAACATTCAGTACTTC. It yields the protein CASSLGVTGGKNIQYF.

This clone occurred once. This chain links TRBV7-9 with TRBJ1-2; D is uncertain. V shed 1 base and J shed 0 bases, with 9 bases lying between them. Germline CDR1 is SEHNR and CDR2 is FQNEAQ (reference sequence). The CDR3 runs 15 residues. CDR3 in amino acids: CASSLGTGTNYGYTF. In nucleotides, the CDR3 is TGTGCCAGCAGCTTAGGGACGGGAACTAACTATGGCTACACCTTC.

The rearrangement uses TRBV7-2 and TRBJ2-4; 7 positions match TRBD1. Unmatched junction bases numbered 8, after V lost 4 bases and J lost 2 bases. The CDR3 runs 16 residues. CDR1 and CDR2 from the germline V gene are SGHTA and FQGNSA. CDR3 bases: TGTGCCAGCAGCTCCCAGACAGGGCGTACCAAAAACATTCAGTACTTC. It translates to CASSSQTGRTKNIQYF. Full variable domain (missing parts from reference TRBV7-2 and TRBJ2-4): GAGVSQSPSNKVTEKGKDVELRCDPISGHTALYWYRQSLGQGLEFLIYFQGNSAPDKSGLPSDRFSAERTGGSVSTLTIQRTQQEDSAVYLCASSSQTGRTKNIQYFGAGTRLSVL.

V is TRBV14 and J is TRBJ1-1, with D perhaps matching TRBD1 (5 bases). CDR3 length: 17 amino acids. The V end lost 0 bases, the J end lost 4 bases, and 18 bases lay between the germline ends. Germline-derived CDR1 and CDR2 are SGHDN and FVKESK. CDR3 sequence reads: CASSQEEGKYASTEAFF. The CDR3 DNA sequence: TGTGCCAGCAGCCAAGAGGAGGGGAAGTATGCGAGCACTGAAGCTTTCTTT.

The chain is built from TRBV21-1 and TRBJ2-2; the D call TRBD2 from the table was never checked on the DNA. TRBV21-1 is a pseudogene segment. This CDR3 has 17 amino acids. The CDR3 bases are TGTGCCAGCAGCAAAGCGCAGAGCGGGAGTCCCACCGGGGAGCTGTTTTTT. Translating it yields CASSKAQSGSPTGELFF.

CDR3 sequence reads: CASSQDIGGGSPLHF. CDR3 DNA: TGCGCCAGCAGCCAAGATATAGGGGGCGGGTCACCCCTCCACTTT. This chain uses TRBV4-3 with TRBJ1-6, with 7 bases identical to TRBD1. The CDR3 covers 15 residues. The germline CDR1 and CDR2 sequences are LGHNA and YSLEER. The trim removed 0 bases at V and 10 bases at J, leaving 6 bases unmatched.

Only a few counts were recorded for this clone. The chain recombines TRBV2 with TRBJ1-1; D unclear. V dropped 5 bases and J dropped 0 bases, with 13 bases sitting between them. The CDR3 loop spans 15 amino acids. Germline V gene sequence: CDR1 SNHLY, CDR2 FYNNEI. CDR3 DNA sequence: TGTGCCAGCAGTCTACCAGGAGGTATGAACACTGAAGCTTTCTTT. Translation: CASSLPGGMNTEAFF.

This clone was counted only a few times. The chain employs TRBV11-2 and TRBJ1-2; tentatively, D is TRBD1 (6 bases). The CDR3 extends over 12 amino acids. Germline assignment: CDR1 SGHAT and CDR2 FQNNGV. Trimming left V 6 bases short and J 9 bases short, with 14 bases between. The CDR3 spells CASSPRGGRYTF. CDR3 DNA sequence: TGTGCCAGCAGTCCTAGGGGGGGGCGCTACACCTTC.

The chain carries TRBV19 and TRBJ1-1; TRBD1 matches at 8 bases. The length of the CDR3 is 14 residues. With 7 bases clipped from V and 6 bases from J, the junction kept 10 bases outside the gene matches. Per the germline V gene, CDR1 is LNHDA and CDR2 is SQIVND (reference sequence). CDR3 bases: TGTGCCAGTAACCTAAGACAGGGGCTTTCTGAAGCTTTCTTT. The encoded protein is CASNLRQGLSEAFF.

The chain combines TRBV9 with TRBJ2-2; D possibly corresponds to TRBD1 (5 bases). In germline, CDR1 is SGDLS, CDR2 YYNGEE. The length of the CDR3 is 16 residues. Trimming took off 0 bases at V and 0 bases at J, with 9 bases between the two ends. The CDR3 DNA sequence: TGTGCCAGCAGCGTAGTGGCCAGGGCGAACACCGGGGAGCTGTTTTTT. As protein: CASSVVARANTGELFF.

The rearrangement joins TRBV13 to TRBJ2-7; possible D gene TRBD2, 6 bases. The CDR3 runs 14 residues. Trimming left V 0 bases short and J 3 bases short, with 9 bases between. The germline V gene has CDR1 PRHDT and CDR2 FYEKMQ (reference sequence). Here the CDR3 DNA reads TGTGCCAGCAGCTTAGGGCAGGGAGGCTACGAGCAGTACTTC. This gives the protein CASSLGQGGYEQYF.

The chain couples TRBV29-1 to TRBJ1-4; 11 bases map to TRBD1. The CDR3 covers 13 residues. V dropped 7 bases and J dropped 8; count of bases not matched to a gene: 6. Germline V gives CDR1 SQVTM, CDR2 ANQGSEA. The CDR3 spells CSAGDRGDEKLFF. CDR3 DNA: TGCAGCGCAGGGGACAGGGGGGACGAAAAACTGTTTTTT.